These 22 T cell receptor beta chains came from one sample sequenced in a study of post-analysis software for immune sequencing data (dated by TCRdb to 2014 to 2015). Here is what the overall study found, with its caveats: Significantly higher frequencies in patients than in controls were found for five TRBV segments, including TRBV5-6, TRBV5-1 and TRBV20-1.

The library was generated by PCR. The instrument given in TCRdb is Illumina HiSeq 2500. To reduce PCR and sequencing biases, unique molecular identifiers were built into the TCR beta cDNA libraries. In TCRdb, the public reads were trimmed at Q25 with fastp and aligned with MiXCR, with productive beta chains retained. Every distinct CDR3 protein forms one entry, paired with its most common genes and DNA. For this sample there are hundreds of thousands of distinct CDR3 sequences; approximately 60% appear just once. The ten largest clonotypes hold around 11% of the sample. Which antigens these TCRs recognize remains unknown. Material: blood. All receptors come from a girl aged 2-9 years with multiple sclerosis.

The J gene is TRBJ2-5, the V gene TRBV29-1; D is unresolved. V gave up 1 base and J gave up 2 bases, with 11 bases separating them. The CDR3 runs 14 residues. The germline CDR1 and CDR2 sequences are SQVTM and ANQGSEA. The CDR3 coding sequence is TGCAGCGTTGAAGGTGGAAGGGCTCAAGAGACCCAGTACTTC. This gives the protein CSVEGGRAQETQYF.

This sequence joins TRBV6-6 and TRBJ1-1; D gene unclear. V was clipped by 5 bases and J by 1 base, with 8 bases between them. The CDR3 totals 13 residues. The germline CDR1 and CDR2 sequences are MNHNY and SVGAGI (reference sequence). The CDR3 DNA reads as TGTGCCAGCAGTCGGGCCCGGAACACTGAAGCTTTCTTT. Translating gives CASSRARNTEAFF.

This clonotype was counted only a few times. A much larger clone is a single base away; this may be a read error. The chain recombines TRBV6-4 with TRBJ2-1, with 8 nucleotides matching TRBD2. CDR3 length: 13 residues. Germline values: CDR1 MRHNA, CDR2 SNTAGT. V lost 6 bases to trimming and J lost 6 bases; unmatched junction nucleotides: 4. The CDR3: CASRDGTSNEQFF. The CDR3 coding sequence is TGTGCCAGCAGGGACGGGACTAGCAATGAGCAGTTCTTC.

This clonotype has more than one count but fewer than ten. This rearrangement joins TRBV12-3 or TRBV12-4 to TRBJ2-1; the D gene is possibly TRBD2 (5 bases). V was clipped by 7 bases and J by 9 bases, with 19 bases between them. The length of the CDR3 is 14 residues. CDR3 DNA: TGTGCCAGCACCATAGGGAGCTCGAAGGGTGAGCAGTTCTTC. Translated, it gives CASTIGSSKGEQFF.

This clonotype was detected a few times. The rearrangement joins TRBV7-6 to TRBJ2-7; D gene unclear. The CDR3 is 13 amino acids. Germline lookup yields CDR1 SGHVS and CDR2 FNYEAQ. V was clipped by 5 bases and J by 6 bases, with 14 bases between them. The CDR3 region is CASSPGPQGEQYF. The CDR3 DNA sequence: TGTGCCAGCAGCCCCGGGCCCCAAGGCGAGCAGTACTTC. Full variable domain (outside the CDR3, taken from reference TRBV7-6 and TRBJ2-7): GAGVSQSPRYKVTKRGQDVALRCDPISGHVSLYWYRQALGQGPEFLTYFNYEAQQDKSGLPNDRFSAERPEGSISTLTIQRTEQRDSAMYRCASSPGPQGEQYFGPGTRLTVT.

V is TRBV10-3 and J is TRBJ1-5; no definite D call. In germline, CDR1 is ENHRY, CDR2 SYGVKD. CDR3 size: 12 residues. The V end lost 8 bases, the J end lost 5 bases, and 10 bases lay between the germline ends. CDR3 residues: CAISGGDQPQHF. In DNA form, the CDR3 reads TGTGCCATCTCGGGCGGAGATCAGCCCCAGCATTTT.

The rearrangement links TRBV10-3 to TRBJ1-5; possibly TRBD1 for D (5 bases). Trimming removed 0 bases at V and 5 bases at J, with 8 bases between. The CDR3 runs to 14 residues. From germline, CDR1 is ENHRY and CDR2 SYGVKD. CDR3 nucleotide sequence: TGTGCCATCAGTGAGTCGTTAGGGGATCAGCCCCAGCATTTT. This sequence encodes CAISESLGDQPQHF.

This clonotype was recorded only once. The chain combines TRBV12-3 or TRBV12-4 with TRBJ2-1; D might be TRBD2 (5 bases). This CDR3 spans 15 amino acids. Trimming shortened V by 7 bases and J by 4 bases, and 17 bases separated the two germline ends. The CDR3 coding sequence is TGTGCCAGCACTATATTCTCTACGGGATACAATGAGCAGTTCTTC. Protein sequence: CASTIFSTGYNEQFF.

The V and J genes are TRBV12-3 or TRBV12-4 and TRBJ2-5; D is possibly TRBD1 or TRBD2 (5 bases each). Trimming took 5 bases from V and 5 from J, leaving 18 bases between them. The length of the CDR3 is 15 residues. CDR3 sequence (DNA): TGTGCCAGCAGTGTAGGGGACGCGACAAGGGAGACCCAGTACTTC. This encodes CASSVGDATRETQYF.

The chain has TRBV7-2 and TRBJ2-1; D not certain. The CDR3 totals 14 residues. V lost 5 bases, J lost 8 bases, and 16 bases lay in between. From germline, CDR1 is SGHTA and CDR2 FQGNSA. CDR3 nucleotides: TGTGCCAGCAGCCCTGGGCGGATAAAGGATGAGCAGTTCTTC. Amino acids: CASSPGRIKDEQFF.

DNA for the CDR3: TGTGCCAGCAGTTCCAGCGTGGGGGCCTACGAGCAGTACTTC. Amino acid sequence: CASSSSVGAYEQYF. The chain links TRBV6-6 to TRBJ2-7, with D perhaps being TRBD1 or TRBD2 (5 bases each). Trimming pared 4 bases from V and 2 bases from J, leaving 12 bases between. In germline, CDR1 is MNHNY, CDR2 SVGAGI (reference sequence). The CDR3 length is 14 residues.

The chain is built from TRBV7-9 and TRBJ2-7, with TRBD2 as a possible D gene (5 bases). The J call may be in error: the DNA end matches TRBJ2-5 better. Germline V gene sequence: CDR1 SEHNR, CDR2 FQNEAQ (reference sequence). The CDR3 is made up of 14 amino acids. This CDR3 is CASSLDMGEETQYF. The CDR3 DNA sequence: TGTGCCAGCAGCTTAGATATGGGAGAGGAGACCCAGTACTTC.

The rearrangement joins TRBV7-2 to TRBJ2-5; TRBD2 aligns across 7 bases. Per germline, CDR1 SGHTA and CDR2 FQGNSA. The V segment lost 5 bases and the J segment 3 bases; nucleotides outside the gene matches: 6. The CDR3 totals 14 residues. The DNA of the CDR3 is TGTGCCAGCAGCCAGGGACTATCGGAAGAGACCCAGTACTTC. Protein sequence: CASSQGLSEETQYF.

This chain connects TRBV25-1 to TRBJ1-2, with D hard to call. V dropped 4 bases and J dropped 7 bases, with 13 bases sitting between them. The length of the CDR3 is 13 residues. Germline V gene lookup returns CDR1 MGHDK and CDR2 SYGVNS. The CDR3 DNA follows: TGTGCCAGCAGTGGACCTCTCCTCGGTGGCTACACCTTC. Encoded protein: CASSGPLLGGYTF.

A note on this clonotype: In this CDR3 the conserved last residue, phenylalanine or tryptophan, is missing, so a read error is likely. The DNA for the CDR3 is TGTGCCAGCTCACCACGGGCAGGGGGAGTCACTGAAGCTTTCTTG. The encoded protein is CASSPRAGGVTEAFL. This chain connects TRBV18 to TRBJ1-1; 7 bases are a match to TRBD1. CDR3 length: 15 residues. V was pared by 1 base and J by 4 bases, with 6 bases of the junction left unmatched. The germline V gene encodes CDR1 KGHSH and CDR2 LQKENI.

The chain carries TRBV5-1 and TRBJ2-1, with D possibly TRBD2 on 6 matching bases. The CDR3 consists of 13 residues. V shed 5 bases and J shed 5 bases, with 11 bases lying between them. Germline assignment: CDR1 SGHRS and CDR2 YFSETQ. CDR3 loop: CASSYPGDNEQFF. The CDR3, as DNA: TGCGCCAGCAGTTACCCGGGGGACAATGAGCAGTTCTTC.

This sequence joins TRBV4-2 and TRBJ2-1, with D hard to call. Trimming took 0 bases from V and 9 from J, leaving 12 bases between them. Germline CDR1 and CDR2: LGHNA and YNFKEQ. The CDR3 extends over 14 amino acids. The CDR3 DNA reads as TGTGCCAGCAGCCAAGAAAGGGCCACTGTTGAGCAGTTCTTC. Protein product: CASSQERATVEQFF.

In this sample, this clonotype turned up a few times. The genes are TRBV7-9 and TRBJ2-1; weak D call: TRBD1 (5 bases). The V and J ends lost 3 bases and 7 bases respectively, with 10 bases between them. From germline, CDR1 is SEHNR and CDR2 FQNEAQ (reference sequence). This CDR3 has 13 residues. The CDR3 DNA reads TGTGCCAGCAGCTTCCAGGGATGGAATGAGCAGTTCTTC. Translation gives CASSFQGWNEQFF.

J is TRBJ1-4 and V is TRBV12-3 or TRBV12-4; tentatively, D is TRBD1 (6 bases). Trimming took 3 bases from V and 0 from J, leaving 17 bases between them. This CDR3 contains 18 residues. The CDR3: CASSLGGGSLATNEKLFF. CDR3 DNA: TGTGCCAGCAGTTTGGGGGGCGGGAGCCTCGCAACTAATGAAAAACTGTTTTTT.

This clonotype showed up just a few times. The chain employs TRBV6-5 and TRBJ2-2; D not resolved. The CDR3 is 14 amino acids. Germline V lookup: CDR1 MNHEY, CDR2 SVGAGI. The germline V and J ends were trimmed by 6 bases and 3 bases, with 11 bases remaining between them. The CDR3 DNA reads TGTGCCAGCAGCAACCGGGCCCACACCGGGGAGCTGTTTTTT. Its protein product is CASSNRAHTGELFF.

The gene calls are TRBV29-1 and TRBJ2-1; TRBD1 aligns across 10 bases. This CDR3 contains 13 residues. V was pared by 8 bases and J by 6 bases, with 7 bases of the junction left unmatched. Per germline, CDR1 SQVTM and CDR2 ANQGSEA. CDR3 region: CSIWTGGPNEQFF. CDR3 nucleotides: TGCAGCATTTGGACAGGGGGGCCCAATGAGCAGTTCTTC.

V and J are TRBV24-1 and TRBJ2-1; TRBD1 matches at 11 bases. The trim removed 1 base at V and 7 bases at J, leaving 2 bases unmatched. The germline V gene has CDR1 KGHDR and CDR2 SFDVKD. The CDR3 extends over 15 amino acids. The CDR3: CATSDLGTGGNEQFF. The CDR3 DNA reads TGTGCCACCAGTGATTTAGGGACAGGGGGGAATGAGCAGTTCTTC.